This T cell receptor (beta chain) was recovered during a study of patients and donors after allogeneic stem cell transplantation (TCRdb year 2020). This clonotype has a count of ten or more. Its binding antigen is unknown. Base qualities are not at hand, and no much larger clone is one base apart. The protocol used for the library was RT-PCR. Sequenced on a NextSeq 550. TCRdb passed the public sequencing reads through fastp at Q25 and MiXCR, retaining productive beta sequences. Each record represents a unique CDR3 protein, reported with the most common genes and DNA among its rows. The sample has under 95,000 distinct CDR3 sequences on record, around 5% of them singletons. Of the sample, 2.6% is held by the ten largest clones. Trimming removed 2 bases from V and 4 bases from J; the gene matches leave 1 base unexplained. From the cysteine through the phenylalanine, the CDR3 covers 16 amino acids. The read is trimmed to its CDR3 DNA, 48 bases read in frame from base 1. CDR1 KGHDR and CDR2 SFDVKD were looked up in the germline V gene.

This chain is built from TRBV24-1 and TRBJ2-5; 15 nucleotides in the junction match TRBD2. The sequence derives from a human donor who was either an allogeneic HSCT recipient or a stem cell or donor lymphocyte infusion donor (not recorded which). It is not recorded whose cells these are; they may come from a transplant donor. The specimen was blood, either unsorted or a sorted T cell fraction (not recorded which). The bases read TGTGCCACCAGTGATTCGGGACTAGCGGGAGGAGAGACCCAGTACTTC. Its translation reads: CATSDSGLAGGETQYF.